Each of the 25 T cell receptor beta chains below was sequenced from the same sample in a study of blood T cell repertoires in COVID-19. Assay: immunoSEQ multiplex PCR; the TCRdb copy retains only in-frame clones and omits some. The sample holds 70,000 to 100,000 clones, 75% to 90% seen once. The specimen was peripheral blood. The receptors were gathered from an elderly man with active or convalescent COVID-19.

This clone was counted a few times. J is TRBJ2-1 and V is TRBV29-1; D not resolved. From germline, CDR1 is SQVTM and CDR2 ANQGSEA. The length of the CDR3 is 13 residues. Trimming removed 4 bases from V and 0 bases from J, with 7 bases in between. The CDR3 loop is CSVVASSYNEQFF. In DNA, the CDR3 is TGCAGCGTTGTTGCGAGCTCCTACAATGAGCAGTTCTTC.

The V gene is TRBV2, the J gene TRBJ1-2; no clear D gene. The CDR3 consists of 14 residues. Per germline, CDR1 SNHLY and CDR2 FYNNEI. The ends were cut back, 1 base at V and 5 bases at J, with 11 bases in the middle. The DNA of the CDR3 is TGTGCCAGCAGTGAAGGTTGGAGGGTATATGGCTACACCTTC. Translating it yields CASSEGWRVYGYTF.

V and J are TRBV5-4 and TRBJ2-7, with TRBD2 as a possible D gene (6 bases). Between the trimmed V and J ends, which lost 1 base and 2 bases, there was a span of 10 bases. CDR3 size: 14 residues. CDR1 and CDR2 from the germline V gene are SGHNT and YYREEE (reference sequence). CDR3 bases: TGTGCCAGCAGCTTGACTAGCCCCCCCTACGAGCAGTACTTC. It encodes CASSLTSPPYEQYF.

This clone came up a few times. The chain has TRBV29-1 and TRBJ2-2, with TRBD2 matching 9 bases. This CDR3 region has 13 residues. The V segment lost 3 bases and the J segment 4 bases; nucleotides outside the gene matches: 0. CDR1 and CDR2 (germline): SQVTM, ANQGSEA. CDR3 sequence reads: CSVDSGSTGELFF. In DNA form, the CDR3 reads TGCAGCGTTGATAGCGGGAGCACCGGGGAGCTGTTTTTT.

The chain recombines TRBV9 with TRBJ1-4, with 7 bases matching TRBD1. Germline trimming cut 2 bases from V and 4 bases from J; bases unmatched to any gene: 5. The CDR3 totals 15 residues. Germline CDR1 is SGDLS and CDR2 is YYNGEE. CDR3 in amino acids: CASSVGQRLNEKLFF. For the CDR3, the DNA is TGTGCCAGCAGCGTGGGACAGCGACTTAATGAAAAACTGTTTTTT.

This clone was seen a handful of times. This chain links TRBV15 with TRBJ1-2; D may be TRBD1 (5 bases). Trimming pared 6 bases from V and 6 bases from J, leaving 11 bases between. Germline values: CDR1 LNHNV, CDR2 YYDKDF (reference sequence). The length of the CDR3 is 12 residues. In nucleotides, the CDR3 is TGTGCCACCAGTTTCCCCAGGGATGGCTACACCTTC. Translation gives CATSFPRDGYTF.

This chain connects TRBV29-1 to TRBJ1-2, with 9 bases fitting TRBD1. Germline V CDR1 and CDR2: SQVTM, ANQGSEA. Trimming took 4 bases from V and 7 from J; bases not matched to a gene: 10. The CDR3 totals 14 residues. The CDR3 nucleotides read TGCAGCGTTGGACGATTAGGACAGGGGTCTGGCTACACCTTC. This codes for CSVGRLGQGSGYTF.

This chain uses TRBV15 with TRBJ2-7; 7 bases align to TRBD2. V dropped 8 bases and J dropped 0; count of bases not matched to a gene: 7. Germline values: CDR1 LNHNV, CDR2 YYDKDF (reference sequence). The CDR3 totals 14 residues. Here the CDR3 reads CATAQGGDSYEQYF. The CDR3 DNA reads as TGTGCCACCGCCCAGGGAGGGGACTCCTACGAGCAGTACTTC.

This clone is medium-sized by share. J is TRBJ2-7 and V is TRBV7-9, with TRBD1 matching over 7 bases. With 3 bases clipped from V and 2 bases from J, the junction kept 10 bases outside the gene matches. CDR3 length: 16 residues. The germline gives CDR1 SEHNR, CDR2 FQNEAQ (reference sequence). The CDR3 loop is CASSFHWGTDTYEQYF. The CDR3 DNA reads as TGTGCCAGCAGCTTCCACTGGGGGACAGATACCTACGAGCAGTACTTC.

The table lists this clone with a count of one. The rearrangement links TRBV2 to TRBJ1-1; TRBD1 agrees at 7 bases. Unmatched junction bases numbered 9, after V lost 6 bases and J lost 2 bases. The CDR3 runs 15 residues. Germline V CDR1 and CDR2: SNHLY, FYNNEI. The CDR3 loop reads CASRSNQGGNTEAFF. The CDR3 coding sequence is TGTGCCAGCAGAAGTAACCAGGGGGGAAACACTGAAGCTTTCTTT. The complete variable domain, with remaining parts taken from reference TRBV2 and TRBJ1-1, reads EPEVTQTPSHQVTQMGQEVILRCVPISNHLYFYWYRQILGQKVEFLVSFYNNEISEKSEIFDDQFSVERPDGSNFTLKIRSTKLEDSAMYFCASRSNQGGNTEAFFGQGTRLTVV.

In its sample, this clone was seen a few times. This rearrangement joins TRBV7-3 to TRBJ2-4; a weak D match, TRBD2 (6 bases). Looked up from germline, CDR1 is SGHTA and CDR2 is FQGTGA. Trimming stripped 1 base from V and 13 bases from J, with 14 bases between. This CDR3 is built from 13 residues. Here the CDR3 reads CASSLITERAQYF. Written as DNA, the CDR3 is TGTGCCAGCAGCTTAATTACTGAGCGGGCCCAGTACTTC.

CDR3 nucleotide sequence: TGTGCCAGCAGCCAGGCAAACAGGGGGCAAAATGGCTACACCTTC. Amino acids: CASSQANRGQNGYTF. The chain carries TRBV3-1 (or the pseudogene TRBV3-2) and TRBJ1-2, with 9 nucleotides matching TRBD1. The CDR3 is 15 amino acids. In germline, CDR1 is LGHDT, CDR2 YNNKEL (reference sequence). V shed 3 bases, J shed 6 bases, and the junction held 8 bases outside the gene matches.

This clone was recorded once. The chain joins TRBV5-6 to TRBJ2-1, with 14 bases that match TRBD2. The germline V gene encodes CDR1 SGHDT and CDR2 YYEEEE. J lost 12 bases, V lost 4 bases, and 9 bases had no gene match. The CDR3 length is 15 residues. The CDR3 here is CASSPPGLAGVGQFF. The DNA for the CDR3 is TGTGCCAGCAGCCCACCGGGACTAGCGGGAGTGGGGCAGTTCTTC.

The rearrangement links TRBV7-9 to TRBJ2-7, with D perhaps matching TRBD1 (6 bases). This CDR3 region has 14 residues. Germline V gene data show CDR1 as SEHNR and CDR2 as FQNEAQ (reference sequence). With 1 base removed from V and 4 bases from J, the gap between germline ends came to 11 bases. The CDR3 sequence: CASSLGRGYYEQYF. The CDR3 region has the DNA TGTGCCAGCAGCTTAGGTAGGGGGTATTACGAGCAGTACTTC. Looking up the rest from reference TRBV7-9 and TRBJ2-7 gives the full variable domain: DTGVSQNPRHKITKRGQNVTFRCDPISEHNRLYWYRQTLGQGPEFLTYFQNEAQLEKSRLLSDRFSAERPKGSFSTLEIQRTEQGDSAMYLCASSLGRGYYEQYFGPGTRLTVT.

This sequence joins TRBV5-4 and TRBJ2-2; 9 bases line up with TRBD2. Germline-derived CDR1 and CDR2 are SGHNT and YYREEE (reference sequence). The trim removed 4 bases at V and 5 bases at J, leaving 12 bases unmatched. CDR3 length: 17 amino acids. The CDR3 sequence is CASSPSGGSGRTGELFF. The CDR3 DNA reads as TGTGCCAGCAGCCCATCCGGGGGTAGCGGGAGAACCGGGGAGCTGTTTTTT. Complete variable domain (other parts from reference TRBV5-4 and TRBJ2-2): ETGVTQSPTHLIKTRGQQVTLRCSSQSGHNTVSWYQQALGQGPQFIFQYYREEENGRGNFPPRFSGLQFPNYSSELNVNALELDDSALYLCASSPSGGSGRTGELFFGEGSRLTVL.

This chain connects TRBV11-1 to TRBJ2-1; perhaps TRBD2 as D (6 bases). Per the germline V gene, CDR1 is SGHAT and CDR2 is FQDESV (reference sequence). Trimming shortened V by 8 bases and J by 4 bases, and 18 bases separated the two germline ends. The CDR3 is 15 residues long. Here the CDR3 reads CASAREALAYNEQFF. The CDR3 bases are TGTGCCAGCGCGAGGGAGGCGCTAGCTTACAATGAGCAGTTCTTC.

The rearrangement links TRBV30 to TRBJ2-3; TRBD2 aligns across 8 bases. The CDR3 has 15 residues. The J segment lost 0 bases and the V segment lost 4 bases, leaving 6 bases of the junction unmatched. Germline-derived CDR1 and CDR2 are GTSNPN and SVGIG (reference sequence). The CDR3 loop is CAWTRLAHSTDTQYF. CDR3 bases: TGTGCCTGGACCCGACTAGCGCATAGCACAGATACGCAGTATTTT.

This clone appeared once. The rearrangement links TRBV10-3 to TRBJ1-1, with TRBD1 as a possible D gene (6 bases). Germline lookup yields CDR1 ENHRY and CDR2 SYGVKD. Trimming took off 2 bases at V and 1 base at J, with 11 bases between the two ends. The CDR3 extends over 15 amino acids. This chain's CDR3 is CAISEDSQGNTEAFF. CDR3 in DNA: TGTGCCATCAGTGAGGACTCACAGGGGAACACTGAAGCTTTCTTT.

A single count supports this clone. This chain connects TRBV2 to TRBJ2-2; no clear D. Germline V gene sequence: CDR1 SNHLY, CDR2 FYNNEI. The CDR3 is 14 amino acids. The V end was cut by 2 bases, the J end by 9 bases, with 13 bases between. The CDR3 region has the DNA TGTGCCAGCAGTGAAAACTTGGTTCTCCGGGAGCTGTTTTTT. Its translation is CASSENLVLRELFF.

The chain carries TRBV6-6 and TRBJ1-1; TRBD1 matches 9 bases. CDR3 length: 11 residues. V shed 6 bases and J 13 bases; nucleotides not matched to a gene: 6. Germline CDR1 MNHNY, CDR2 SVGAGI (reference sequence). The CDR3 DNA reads TGTGCCAGCAGGGGGGACAGGGTGGTTTTCTTT. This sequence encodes CASRGDRVVFF.

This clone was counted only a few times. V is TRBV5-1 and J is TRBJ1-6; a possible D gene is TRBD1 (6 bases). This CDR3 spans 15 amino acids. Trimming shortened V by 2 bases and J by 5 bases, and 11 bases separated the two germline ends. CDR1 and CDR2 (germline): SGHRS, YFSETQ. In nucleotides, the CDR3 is TGCGCCAGCAGCTTATCCCCAGGGGATAATTCACCCCTCCACTTT. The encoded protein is CASSLSPGDNSPLHF.

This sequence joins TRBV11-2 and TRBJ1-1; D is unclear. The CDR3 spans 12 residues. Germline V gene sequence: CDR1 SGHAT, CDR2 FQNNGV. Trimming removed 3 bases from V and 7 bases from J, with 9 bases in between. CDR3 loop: CASSFDEVEAFF. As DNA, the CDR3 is TGTGCCAGCAGCTTCGACGAGGTTGAAGCTTTCTTT.

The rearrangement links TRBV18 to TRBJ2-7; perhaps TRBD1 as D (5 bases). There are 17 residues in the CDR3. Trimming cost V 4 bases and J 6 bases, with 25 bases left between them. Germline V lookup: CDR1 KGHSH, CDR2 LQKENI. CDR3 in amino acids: CASSHDPSGPGAFEQYF. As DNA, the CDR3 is TGTGCCAGCTCACACGACCCATCAGGGCCCGGTGCCTTCGAGCAGTACTTC.

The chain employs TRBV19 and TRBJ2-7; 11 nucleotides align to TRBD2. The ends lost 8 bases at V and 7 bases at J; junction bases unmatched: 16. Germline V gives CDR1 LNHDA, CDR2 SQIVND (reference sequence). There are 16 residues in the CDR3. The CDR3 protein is CASSQGISGRGLEQYF. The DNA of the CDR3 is TGTGCCAGTTCACAGGGAATTAGCGGGAGGGGCCTAGAGCAGTACTTC. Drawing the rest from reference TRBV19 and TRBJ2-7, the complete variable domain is DGGITQSPKYLFRKEGQNVTLSCEQNLNHDAMYWYRQDPGQGLRLIYYSQIVNDFQKGDIAEGYSVSREKKESFPLTVTSAQKNPTAFYLCASSQGISGRGLEQYFGPGTRLTVT.

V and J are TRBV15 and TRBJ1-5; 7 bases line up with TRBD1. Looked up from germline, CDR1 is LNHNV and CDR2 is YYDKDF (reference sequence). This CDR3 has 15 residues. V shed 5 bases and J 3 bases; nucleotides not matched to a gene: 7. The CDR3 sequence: CATSLGRGTNQPQHF. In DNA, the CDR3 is TGTGCCACCAGCTTGGGCAGGGGGACCAATCAGCCCCAGCATTTT.